Below are 13 T cell receptor beta chains sequenced from a single sample in a study of blood T cell repertoires in COVID-19. TCRdb keeps only in-frame clones here, not all; method: immunoSEQ multiplex PCR. The sample lists around 20,000 clones, roughly 86% occurring once. Material for sequencing was peripheral blood. Receptor source: a human donor in a cohort sampled during active COVID-19. The donor label of this sample is uncertain.

V gene TRBV4-1 combines with J gene TRBJ2-2; 10 bases match TRBD2. The J segment lost 2 bases and the V segment lost 4 bases, leaving 10 bases of the junction unmatched. Germline V lookup: CDR1 MGHRA, CDR2 YSYEKL. This CDR3 is 18 amino acids long. The CDR3 region has the DNA TGCGCCAGCAGCCCTCCCCCTAGCGGGAGTATCAACACCGGGGAGCTGTTTTTT. Its translation is CASSPPPSGSINTGELFF.

CDR3 in DNA: TGTGCCTGGAGTCCTAACGACCGGGGCTATGGCTACACCTTC. Translating gives CAWSPNDRGYGYTF. The chain links TRBV30 to TRBJ1-2; D is unclear. The length of the CDR3 is 14 residues. Germline V lookup: CDR1 GTSNPN, CDR2 SVGIG (reference sequence). Trimming cost V 2 bases and J 4 bases, with 14 bases left between them.

The chain is built from TRBV28 and TRBJ1-2; maybe TRBD1 (6 bases). The CDR3 runs to 12 residues. Germline CDR1 and CDR2: MDHEN and SYDVKM. V lost 6 bases and J lost 3, with 8 bases in between. CDR3 in DNA: TGTGCCAGCAGATCAGGGGACTATGGCTACACCTTC. Translation gives CASRSGDYGYTF.

The rearrangement joins TRBV15 to TRBJ1-6; D might be TRBD1 (6 bases). The germline V gene encodes CDR1 LNHNV and CDR2 YYDKDF (reference sequence). V lost 3 bases, J lost 10 bases, and 13 bases lay in between. There are 14 residues in the CDR3. CDR3 bases: TGTGCCACCAGCAGCGGGGGGCGTTCCTCACCCCTCCACTTT. This gives the protein CATSSGGRSSPLHF.

This chain connects TRBV14 to TRBJ1-1; 7 bases map to TRBD1. With V trimmed by 4 bases and J by 2 bases, 10 bases remained unmatched. This CDR3 has 16 amino acids. Germline assignment: CDR1 SGHDN and CDR2 FVKESK. The CDR3 nucleotides are TGTGCCAGCAGCCCCAGGGGGGCTGGCTTTAACACTGAAGCTTTCTTT. Translating gives CASSPRGAGFNTEAFF.

In DNA form, the CDR3 reads TGTGCCAGCAGCGTAGGGACGGGGGGCTATGGCTACACCTTC. Translated, it gives CASSVGTGGYGYTF. This sequence joins TRBV9 and TRBJ1-2; D perhaps matches TRBD1 (5 bases). The V gene lost 0 bases and the J gene lost 4 bases, with 10 bases spanning the gap. This CDR3 has 14 amino acids. The germline CDR1 and CDR2 sequences are SGDLS and YYNGEE. The whole variable domain, filled in from reference TRBV9 and TRBJ1-2, reads DSGVTQTPKHLITATGQRVTLRCSPRSGDLSVYWYQQSLDQGLQFLIQYYNGEERAKGNILERFSAQQFPDLHSELNLSSLELGDSALYFCASSVGTGGYGYTFGSGTRLTVV.

The chain is built from TRBV3-1 (or the pseudogene TRBV3-2) and TRBJ2-7, with TRBD1 as a possible D gene (5 bases). Germline V lookup: CDR1 LGHDT, CDR2 YNNKEL (reference sequence). Trimming cost V 4 bases and J 0 bases, with 10 bases left between them. The CDR3 consists of 14 residues. The CDR3: CASSRQGDSYEQYF. Here the CDR3 DNA reads TGTGCCAGCAGCCGGCAGGGTGACTCCTACGAGCAGTACTTC.

The chain joins TRBV28 to TRBJ2-1; 7 nucleotides match TRBD2. The CDR3 sequence is 16 residues long. J gave up 1 base and V 3 bases, and 6 bases lay outside the gene matches. Germline CDR1 reads MDHEN; CDR2 reads SYDVKM. Written as DNA, the CDR3 is TGTGCCAGCAGTTTGGGCGGGAGTGGTTCCTACAATGAGCAGTTCTTC. Its protein product is CASSLGGSGSYNEQFF. Complete variable domain (other parts from reference TRBV28 and TRBJ2-1): DVKVTQSSRYLVKRTGEKVFLECVQDMDHENMFWYRQDPGLGLRLIYFSYDVKMKEKGDIPEGYSVSREKKERFSLILESASTNQTSMYLCASSLGGSGSYNEQFFGPGTRLTVL.

The chain is built from TRBV6-5 and TRBJ2-7; D gene unclear. The ends were cut back, 6 bases at V and 6 bases at J, with 12 bases in the middle. Germline V CDR1 and CDR2: MNHEY, SVGAGI. The CDR3 extends over 12 amino acids. The CDR3 DNA reads TGTGCCAGCAGCAGCTACGCAGGCGAGCAGTACTTC. Protein product: CASSSYAGEQYF.

The V call is TRBV5-1, the J call TRBJ2-3; 9 bases match TRBD2. The CDR3 runs to 16 residues. Germline loops: CDR1 SGHRS, CDR2 YFSETQ. Germline trimming cut 4 bases from V and 0 bases from J; bases unmatched to any gene: 6. The CDR3 region is CASSEISGSSTDTQYF. The DNA for the CDR3 is TGCGCCAGCAGCGAGATTAGCGGGAGCAGCACAGATACGCAGTATTTT.

This chain joins TRBV9 and TRBJ2-2; 8 bases are a match to TRBD2. V gave up 2 bases and J gave up 2 bases; unmatched junction bases: 8. CDR1 is SGDLS, CDR2 YYNGEE, per germline. This CDR3 is 17 amino acids long. CDR3 in DNA: TGTGCCAGCAGCGTTCCACTTGCGGGAGGAAACACCGGGGAGCTGTTTTTT. This encodes CASSVPLAGGNTGELFF.

The chain is built from TRBV9 and TRBJ2-3; D is ambiguous. The CDR3 is made up of 15 amino acids. The V end was cut by 0 bases, the J end by 0 bases, with 8 bases between. The germline gives CDR1 SGDLS, CDR2 YYNGEE. As DNA, the CDR3 is TGTGCCAGCAGCGTAGGAAGCGCTAGCACAGATACGCAGTATTTT. This codes for CASSVGSASTDTQYF. The full variable domain, its missing parts supplied by reference TRBV9 and TRBJ2-3, is DSGVTQTPKHLITATGQRVTLRCSPRSGDLSVYWYQQSLDQGLQFLIQYYNGEERAKGNILERFSAQQFPDLHSELNLSSLELGDSALYFCASSVGSASTDTQYFGPGTRLTVL.

The J gene is TRBJ2-7, the V gene TRBV5-1; D may be TRBD2 (5 bases). In germline, CDR1 is SGHRS, CDR2 YFSETQ. This CDR3 contains 15 residues. V was trimmed by 4 bases and J by 6 bases, leaving 20 bases between them. The CDR3 nucleotides are TGCGCCAGCAGCAAAAGGACTGACTCCTCTGGCGAGCAGTACTTC. Translated, it gives CASSKRTDSSGEQYF.